Listed below are T cell receptor beta chains from one sample, sequenced in a study of T cells in Graves' hyperthyroidism and ophthalmopathy. TCRdb itself ran the multiplex PCR reads through MiXCR, one entry per CDR3 protein. This table holds roughly 700,000 distinct CDR3 sequences, 12% to 15% found once. Sequencing used blood. The source of these receptors is a woman under 30 with Graves' hyperthyroidism. Each CDR3 is given with its conserved first and last residue.

TRBV27 | CASSLHTTYEQYF
TRBV4-3 | CASSQDWGAPYEQYF
TRBV3-1 | CASSQDVIASRGNEQFF
TRBV2 | CASSVTGLTNNEQFF
TRBV11-2 | CASSSKFLLAGGLRSYEQYF
TRBV6-2/TRBV6-3 | CASSGLREEGTEAFF
TRBV24-1 | CATSANSPGTTYNEQFF
TRBV6-1 | CASSPTASSYEQYF
TRBV7-3 | CASSLRRHTEAFF
TRBV20-1 | CSARDLQQYNEKLFF
TRBV2 | CASLQGNHQPQHF
TRBV24-1 | CATSDPGTRGYTF
TRBV5-1 | CASSLRGFRGRIYNEQFF
TRBV5-1 | CASSLAVGLGEQFF
TRBV7-3 | CASSLNPSPAGELFF
TRBV27 | CASSFMGNTNTGELFF
TRBV20-1 | CSATTDGANVLTF
TRBV6-2/TRBV6-3 | CASSYLAEIRFYEQYF
TRBV7-6 | CASSLAELAGAEQYF
TRBV29-1 | CSVGHREQPQHF
TRBV19 | CASSWGGAEAFF
TRBV7-9 | CASSLGTGGETQYF
TRBV13 | CASSLGQTEKLFF
TRBV9 | CASSVGASGKTQYF
TRBV6-1 | CASSSRSLMNTEAFF
TRBV30 | CAWTPYRSRIADEQYF
TRBV14 | CASSPQQGPFEQYF
TRBV20-1 | CSAPTYDGHIGYTF
TRBV9 | CASSVGDLYTEAFF
TRBV29-1 | CSVRKGSVNTEAFF
TRBV6-1 | CASRRLAGGSRWDTQYF
TRBV20-1 | CSARGPRYYNEQFF
TRBV5-6 | CASTPGHRRSTEAFF
TRBV4-2 | CASSPRTGKEGETQYF
TRBV5-1 | CASSLTSPMAKNIQYF
TRBV5-6 | CASSGLQYTDTQYF
TRBV7-8 | CASSLRLVPYNEQFF
TRBV7-3 | CASSPAGVSDTQYF
TRBV6-2/TRBV6-3 | CASRNPLQGQETQYF
TRBV18 | CASSVNGGTEAFF
TRBV29-1 | CSVDSWQETQYF
TRBV3-1 | CASSQFFSNQPQHF
TRBV5-4 | CASSLWTSGIYEQYF